The 21 T cell receptor beta chains given below trace back to one sample, sequenced in a study of blood T cell repertoires in COVID-19 (TCRdb year 2020). Libraries were made using the immunoSEQ multiplex PCR assay. TCRdb limited this immuneACCESS table to in-frame rearrangements with V and J called. A share of clones is missing; checked studies link under half to unresolved V genes, and the rest is unexplained. The sample table contains 100,000 or so clones; only one count was recorded for around 80% of them. 15% of the sample goes to the ten largest clones. The sequenced sample was peripheral blood. The receptor set was obtained from a woman over 75 with acute or convalescent COVID-19.

V usage is TRBV21-1 and J usage is TRBJ2-7; the D segment call TRBD1 is taken from the table without a DNA check. TRBV21-1 is noted as a pseudogene. The CDR3 is 12 residues long. As DNA, the CDR3 is TGTGCCAGCAGTAACAGACCCTACGAGCAGTACGTC. The encoded protein is CASSNRPYEQYV.

This clone was seen only a few times. The genes are TRBV9 and TRBJ1-2, with TRBD1 as a possible D gene (5 bases). V lost 3 bases to trimming and J lost 8 bases, with 20 bases between them. The germline V gene has CDR1 SGDLS and CDR2 YYNGEE. There are 15 residues in the CDR3. The CDR3 coding sequence is TGTGCCAGCAGCGCAGGATCTGGGGCAGGGAAAGGCTACACCTTC. Amino acid sequence: CASSAGSGAGKGYTF.

The chain recombines TRBV11-2 with TRBJ1-1, with no clear D. Between the trimmed V and J ends, which lost 1 base and 10 bases, there was a span of 10 bases. This CDR3 has 12 residues. Germline lookup yields CDR1 SGHAT and CDR2 FQNNGV. CDR3 amino acids: CASSLATAGAFF. In nucleotides, the CDR3 is TGTGCCAGCAGCTTAGCAACCGCGGGAGCTTTCTTT.

This sequence joins TRBV19 and TRBJ1-1; no firm D call. Germline V lookup: CDR1 LNHDA, CDR2 SQIVND (reference sequence). Trimming shortened V by 7 bases and J by 5 bases, and 20 bases separated the two germline ends. The length of the CDR3 is 15 residues. The CDR3 protein is CASTPPRASGTEAFF. The CDR3 coding sequence is TGTGCCAGTACCCCCCCCCGGGCGAGCGGGACTGAAGCTTTCTTT.

A single count supports this clone. DNA of the CDR3: TGTGCCACCAGTGGCGACAGCTACGAGCAGTACTTC. Encoded protein: CATSGDSYEQYF. The gene calls are TRBV24-1 and TRBJ2-7, with D maybe TRBD1 (5 bases). In germline, CDR1 is KGHDR, CDR2 SFDVKD. There are 12 residues in the CDR3. Deletions cut 5 bases from V and 3 bases from J, with 7 bases between.

This clone was seen a handful of times. The identical CDR3 is also encoded by other nucleotide sequences in the sample. The chain combines TRBV7-9 with TRBJ2-7; 9 bases are a match to TRBD1. CDR1 and CDR2 from the germline V gene are SEHNR and FQNEAQ (reference sequence). The CDR3 runs 14 residues. J was trimmed by 4 bases and V by 1 base; bases with no gene match: 2. For the CDR3, the DNA is TGTGCCAGCAGCTTAGGGACAGGGGTTTACGAGCAGTACTTC. As protein: CASSLGTGVYEQYF.

This clone appeared once. The gene calls are TRBV3-1 (or the pseudogene TRBV3-2) and TRBJ2-7; tentative D call: TRBD2 (5 bases). Trimming removed 0 bases from V and 6 bases from J, with 18 bases in between. Germline V CDR1 and CDR2: LGHDT, YNNKEL (reference sequence). The CDR3 runs to 16 residues. Here the CDR3 reads CASSQDVTWGVCEQYV. Here the CDR3 DNA reads TGTGCCAGCAGCCAAGATGTAACGTGGGGAGTCTGCGAGCAGTACGTC.

J is TRBJ2-6 and V is TRBV11-2, with D maybe TRBD1 (6 bases). This CDR3 comprises 17 residues. Germline V lookup: CDR1 SGHAT, CDR2 FQNNGV. Between the trimmed V and J ends, which lost 5 bases and 8 bases, there was a span of 22 bases. The CDR3 nucleotides are TGTGCCAGCAGCCCCTCAGGGGTCCTGACTCTGCCCAACGTCCTGACTTTC. It encodes CASSPSGVLTLPNVLTF.

The chain uses TRBV7-2 and TRBJ2-1; TRBD2 aligns across 8 bases. The germline gives CDR1 SGHTA, CDR2 FQGNSA. The CDR3 length is 16 residues. The V gene end was trimmed by 5 bases and the J gene end by 3 bases; junction bases not matched to a gene: 9. CDR3 DNA: TGTGCCAGCAGCCCCCCGGGGGGGTTTCGCTACAATGAGCAGTTCTTC. Its translation is CASSPPGGFRYNEQFF.

The chain recombines TRBV27 with TRBJ1-1; perhaps TRBD1 as D (5 bases). Germline CDR1 reads MNHEY; CDR2 reads SMNVEV (reference sequence). The germline V and J ends were trimmed by 9 bases and 5 bases, with 13 bases remaining between them. The CDR3 runs to 12 residues. The CDR3 bases are TGTGCCAGTGGGGCGGGAAGGACTGAAGCTTTCTTT. Residues: CASGAGRTEAFF.

The rearrangement uses TRBV9 and TRBJ2-1; a weak D match, TRBD2 (6 bases). Germline-derived CDR1 and CDR2 are SGDLS and YYNGEE. Trimming removed 7 bases from V and 0 bases from J, with 20 bases in between. The CDR3 extends over 17 amino acids. The CDR3 reads CASGVSSDLSSYNEQFF. The CDR3 coding sequence is TGTGCCAGCGGGGTATCTAGCGACCTGAGCTCCTACAATGAGCAGTTCTTC.

The chain joins TRBV10-3 to TRBJ2-2, with 8 bases lining up with TRBD1. The ends lost 8 bases at V and 1 base at J; junction bases unmatched: 3. Germline V CDR1 and CDR2: ENHRY, SYGVKD. The CDR3 is 14 amino acids. The CDR3 here is CAIGGTGNTGELFF. The CDR3 coding sequence is TGTGCCATCGGAGGGACAGGGAACACCGGGGAGCTGTTTTTT.

This chain joins TRBV9 and TRBJ2-1; 9 nucleotides align to TRBD2. The CDR3 extends over 15 amino acids. Trimming took 3 bases from V and 7 from J; bases not matched to a gene: 8. Germline V lookup: CDR1 SGDLS, CDR2 YYNGEE. CDR3 in DNA: TGTGCCAGCAGCGAGAGAGGGACTAGCACGAATGAGCAGTTCTTC. Its translation is CASSERGTSTNEQFF.

The gene calls are TRBV11-3 and TRBJ2-1, with TRBD1 matching over 7 bases. The ends lost 4 bases at V and 2 bases at J; junction bases unmatched: 2. The CDR3 is 14 amino acids. The germline CDR1 and CDR2 sequences are SGHNT and YENEEA. The CDR3 loop is CASSSTGPYNEQFF. For the CDR3, the DNA is TGTGCCAGCAGCTCGACAGGGCCCTACAATGAGCAGTTCTTC.

This sequence joins TRBV9 and TRBJ1-2; 7 bases agree with TRBD1. CDR1 and CDR2 from the germline V gene are SGDLS and YYNGEE. This CDR3 has 14 amino acids. The V segment lost 0 bases and the J segment 2 bases; nucleotides outside the gene matches: 1. Here the CDR3 reads CASSVEQGNYGYTF. The DNA of the CDR3 is TGTGCCAGCAGCGTAGAACAGGGGAACTATGGCTACACCTTC. Variable domain in full (rest from reference TRBV9 and TRBJ1-2): DSGVTQTPKHLITATGQRVTLRCSPRSGDLSVYWYQQSLDQGLQFLIQYYNGEERAKGNILERFSAQQFPDLHSELNLSSLELGDSALYFCASSVEQGNYGYTFGSGTRLTVV.

This clone was observed a handful of times. The same CDR3 is also encoded by other DNA sequences in this sample. The chain employs TRBV5-4 and TRBJ2-7, with D possibly matching TRBD1 (5 bases). CDR3 length: 12 residues. Germline CDR1 and CDR2: SGHNT and YYREEE (reference sequence). V lost 5 bases and J 3 bases, leaving 9 bases between the germline ends. This chain's CDR3 is CASSWGGYEQYF. The DNA of the CDR3 is TGTGCCAGCAGTTGGGGCGGCTACGAGCAGTACTTC.

The genes are TRBV6-6 and TRBJ2-1; maybe TRBD1 (6 bases). The CDR3 loop spans 12 amino acids. Germline V gives CDR1 MNHNY, CDR2 SVGAGI (reference sequence). Deletions cut 6 bases from V and 5 bases from J, with 8 bases between. CDR3 bases: TGTGCCAGCAGCCGGACAGACAATGAGCAGTTCTTC. Amino acids: CASSRTDNEQFF.

The chain joins TRBV28 to TRBJ2-4; 12 bases agree with TRBD2. The CDR3 is made up of 15 amino acids. The V segment lost 4 bases and the J segment 7 bases; nucleotides outside the gene matches: 5. Germline CDR1 reads MDHEN; CDR2 reads SYDVKM. The CDR3 bases are TGTGCCAGCAGTTCTGAGACTAGCGGGAGTAACATTCAGTACTTC. Translation gives CASSSETSGSNIQYF.

This chain uses TRBV28 with TRBJ1-1; D gene uncertain. Germline lookup yields CDR1 MDHEN and CDR2 SYDVKM. The CDR3 length is 14 residues. V shed 1 base and J shed 3 bases, with 9 bases lying between them. The CDR3 loop reads CASSLYGVYTEAFF. In DNA form, the CDR3 reads TGTGCCAGCAGTTTATACGGGGTTTACACTGAAGCTTTCTTT.

The V and J genes are TRBV19 and TRBJ1-4; perhaps TRBD1 as D (5 bases). There are 14 residues in the CDR3. V shed 4 bases and J shed 4 bases, with 10 bases lying between them. Germline V lookup: CDR1 LNHDA, CDR2 SQIVND (reference sequence). The CDR3 region has the DNA TGTGCCAGTAGTAAACAGGCGCGTAATGAAAAACTGTTTTTT. Translation: CASSKQARNEKLFF.

The genes are TRBV29-1 and TRBJ2-1; TRBD2 matches 12 bases. The V segment lost 7 bases and the J segment 0 bases; nucleotides outside the gene matches: 10. This CDR3 contains 17 residues. Germline assignment: CDR1 SQVTM and CDR2 ANQGSEA. This CDR3 is CSALGLAGGISYNEQFF. Here the CDR3 DNA reads TGCAGCGCCCTGGGACTAGCGGGTGGGATCTCCTACAATGAGCAGTTCTTC.